This T cell receptor (beta chain) was recorded in a study of blood T cell repertoires in COVID-19. Study details: Material from acute and convalescent COVID-19 was sourced from the United States, Italy and Spain. Sample material is recorded as cDNA or gDNA derived from T cells, B-cell-depleted T cells, or PBMCs.

From germline, CDR1 is SGHTA and CDR2 FQGNSA. The V end lost 4 bases, the J end lost 7 bases, and 21 bases lay between the germline ends. The CDR3 covers 16 residues. Libraries were prepared by immunoSEQ multiplex PCR; TCRdb keeps only in-frame clonotypes and omits some of them. The profile covers just under 50,000 clones, with 65% to 90% appearing a single time and 7.6% taken by the ten largest. This TCR was sampled from a human donor in a cohort sampled during active COVID-19. The chain combines TRBV7-2 with TRBJ2-3; tentatively, D is TRBD1 (6 bases). Sequencing was carried out using peripheral blood. The CDR3 DNA is TGTGCCAGCAGCTCCCCCTTAGGGGGAGTCCTGAATACGCAGTATTTT. It translates to CASSSPLGGVLNTQYF.